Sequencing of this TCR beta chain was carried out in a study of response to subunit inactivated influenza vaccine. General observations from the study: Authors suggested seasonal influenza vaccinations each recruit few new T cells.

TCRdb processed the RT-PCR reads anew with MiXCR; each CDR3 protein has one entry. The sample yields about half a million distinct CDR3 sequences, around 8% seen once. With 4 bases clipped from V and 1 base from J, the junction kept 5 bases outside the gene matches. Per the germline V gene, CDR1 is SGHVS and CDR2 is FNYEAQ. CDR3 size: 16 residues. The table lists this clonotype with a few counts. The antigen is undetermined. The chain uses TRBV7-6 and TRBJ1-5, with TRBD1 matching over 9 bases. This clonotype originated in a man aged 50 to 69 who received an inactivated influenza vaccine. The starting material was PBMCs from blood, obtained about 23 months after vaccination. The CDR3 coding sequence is TGTGCCAGCAGCTCGGGACAGGGCGGAAGCAATCAGCCCCAGCATTTT. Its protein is CASSSGQGGSNQPQHF.